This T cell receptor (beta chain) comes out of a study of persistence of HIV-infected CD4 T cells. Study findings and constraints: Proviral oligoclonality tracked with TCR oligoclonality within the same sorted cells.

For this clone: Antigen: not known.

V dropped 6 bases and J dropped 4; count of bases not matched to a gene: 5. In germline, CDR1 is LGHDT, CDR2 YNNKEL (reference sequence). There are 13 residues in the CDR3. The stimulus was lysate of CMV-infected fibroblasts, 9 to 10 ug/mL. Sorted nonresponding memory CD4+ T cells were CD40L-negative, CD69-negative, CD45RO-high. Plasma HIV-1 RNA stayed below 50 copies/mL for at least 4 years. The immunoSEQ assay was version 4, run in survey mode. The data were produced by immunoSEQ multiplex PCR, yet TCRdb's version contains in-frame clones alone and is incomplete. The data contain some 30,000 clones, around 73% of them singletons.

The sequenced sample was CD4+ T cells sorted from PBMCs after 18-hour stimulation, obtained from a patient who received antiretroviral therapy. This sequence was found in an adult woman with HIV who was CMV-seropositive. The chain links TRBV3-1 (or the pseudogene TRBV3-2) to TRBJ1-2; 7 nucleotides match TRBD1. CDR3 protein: CASRSTGAYGYTF. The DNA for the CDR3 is TGTGCCAGCAGATCCACAGGGGCCTATGGCTACACCTTC.